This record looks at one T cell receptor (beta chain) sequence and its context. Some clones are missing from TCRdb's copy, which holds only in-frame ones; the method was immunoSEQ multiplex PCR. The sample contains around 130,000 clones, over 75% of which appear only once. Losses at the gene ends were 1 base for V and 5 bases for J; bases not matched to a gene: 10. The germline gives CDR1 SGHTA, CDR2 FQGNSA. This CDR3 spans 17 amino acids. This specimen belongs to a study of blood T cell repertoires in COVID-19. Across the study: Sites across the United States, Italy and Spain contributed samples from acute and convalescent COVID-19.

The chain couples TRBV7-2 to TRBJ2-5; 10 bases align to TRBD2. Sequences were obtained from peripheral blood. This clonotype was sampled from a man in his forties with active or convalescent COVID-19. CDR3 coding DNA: TGTGCCAGCAGCTTAGGTCGAATAGCGGGGGGCTTGGAGACCCAGTACTTC. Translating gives CASSLGRIAGGLETQYF.